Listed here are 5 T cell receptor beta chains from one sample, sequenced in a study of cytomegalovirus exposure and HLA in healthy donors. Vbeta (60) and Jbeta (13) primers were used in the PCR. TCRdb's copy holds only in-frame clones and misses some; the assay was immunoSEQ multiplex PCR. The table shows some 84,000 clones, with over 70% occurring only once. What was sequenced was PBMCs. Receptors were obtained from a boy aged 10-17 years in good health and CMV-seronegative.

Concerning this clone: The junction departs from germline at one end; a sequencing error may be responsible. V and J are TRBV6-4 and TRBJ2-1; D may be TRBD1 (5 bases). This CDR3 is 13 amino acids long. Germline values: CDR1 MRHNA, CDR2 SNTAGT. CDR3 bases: TGTGCCAGCAGTGAGTCTCAGGCGGCAGGGATCCTCTTC. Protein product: CASSESQAAGILF.

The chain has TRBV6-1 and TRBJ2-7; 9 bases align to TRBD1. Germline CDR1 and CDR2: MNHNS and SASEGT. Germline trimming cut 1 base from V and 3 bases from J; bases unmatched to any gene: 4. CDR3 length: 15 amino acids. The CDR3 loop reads CASSEDWDRDYEQYF. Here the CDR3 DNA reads TGTGCCAGCAGTGAAGATTGGGACAGGGACTACGAGCAGTACTTC.

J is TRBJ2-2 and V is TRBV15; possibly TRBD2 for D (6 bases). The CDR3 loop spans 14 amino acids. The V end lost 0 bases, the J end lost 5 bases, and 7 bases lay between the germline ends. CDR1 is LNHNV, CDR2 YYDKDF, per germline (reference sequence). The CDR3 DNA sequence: TGTGCCACCAGCAGAGATCGGGGGACCGGGGAGCTGTTTTTT. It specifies CATSRDRGTGELFF.

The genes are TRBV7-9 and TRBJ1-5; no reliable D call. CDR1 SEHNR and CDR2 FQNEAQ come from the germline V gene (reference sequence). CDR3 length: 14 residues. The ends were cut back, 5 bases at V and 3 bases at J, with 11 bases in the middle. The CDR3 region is CASSEEGPNQPQHF. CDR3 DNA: TGTGCCAGCAGCGAAGAGGGTCCCAATCAGCCCCAGCATTTT. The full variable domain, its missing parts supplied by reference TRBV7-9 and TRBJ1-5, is DTGVSQNPRHKITKRGQNVTFRCDPISEHNRLYWYRQTLGQGPEFLTYFQNEAQLEKSRLLSDRFSAERPKGSFSTLEIQRTEQGDSAMYLCASSEEGPNQPQHFGDGTRLSIL.

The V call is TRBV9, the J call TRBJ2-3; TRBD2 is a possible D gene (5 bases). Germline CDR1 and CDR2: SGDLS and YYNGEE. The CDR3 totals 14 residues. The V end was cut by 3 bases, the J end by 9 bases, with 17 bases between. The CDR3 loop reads CASSAGGALSTQYF. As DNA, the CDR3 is TGTGCCAGCAGCGCTGGAGGAGCCCTATCCACGCAGTATTTT.